Each of the 15 T cell receptor beta chains below was sequenced from the same sample in a study of identical twins. TCRdb reanalysed the 5' RACE reads using MiXCR and keeps one entry per CDR3 protein. The table shows approximately 300,000 distinct CDR3 sequences, with 8.5% to 9.5% occurring only once. These data were also reused for a study on yellow fever vaccine responses in identical twins.

What was sequenced was CD8+ T cells sorted from blood. The receptor source for this set is a woman aged 18-29 years in good health.

The J gene is TRBJ2-7, the V gene TRBV7-9; 7 bases map to TRBD1. The J segment lost 2 bases and the V segment lost 0 bases, leaving 7 bases of the junction unmatched. Germline V gene sequence: CDR1 SEHNR, CDR2 FQNEAQ (reference sequence). This CDR3 comprises 16 residues. CDR3 residues: CASSLARGIVAYEQYF. CDR3 DNA: TGTGCCAGCAGCTTAGCCAGGGGGATCGTTGCCTACGAGCAGTACTTC.

The CDR3 DNA reads TGCGCCAGCAGCCAAGATCGGTCGACAGGGTACGAGCAGTACTTC. It yields the protein CASSQDRSTGYEQYF. The chain carries TRBV4-3 and TRBJ2-7; 7 bases align to TRBD1. With 0 bases clipped from V and 4 bases from J, the junction kept 6 bases outside the gene matches. Germline V lookup: CDR1 LGHNA, CDR2 YSLEER. This CDR3 contains 15 residues.

V is TRBV6-2 or TRBV6-3 and J is TRBJ2-1; D is uncertain. The CDR3 has 12 residues. Germline values: CDR1 MNHEY, CDR2 SVGEGT. Trimming cost V 2 bases and J 10 bases, with 9 bases left between them. The CDR3 nucleotides are TGTGCCAGCAGTTACGGTGATGGAGAGCAGTTCTTC. It specifies CASSYGDGEQFF.

The genes are TRBV20-1 and TRBJ1-1; the D is unclear. The germline gives CDR1 DFQATT, CDR2 SNEGSKA (reference sequence). The CDR3 length is 13 residues. Trimming stripped 3 bases from V and 3 bases from J, with 11 bases between. The CDR3 protein is CSARLDWDTEAFF. In DNA, the CDR3 is TGCAGTGCTAGGCTGGATTGGGACACTGAAGCTTTCTTT.

The CDR3, as DNA: TGTGCCACTGGTGGGACATATGGCTACACCTTC. This codes for CATGGTYGYTF. The chain carries TRBV9 and TRBJ1-2; weak D call: TRBD1 (6 bases). The CDR3 consists of 11 residues. CDR1 and CDR2 from the germline V gene are SGDLS and YYNGEE. V was trimmed by 9 bases and J by 5 bases, leaving 11 bases between them. The full variable domain, its missing parts supplied by reference TRBV9 and TRBJ1-2, is DSGVTQTPKHLITATGQRVTLRCSPRSGDLSVYWYQQSLDQGLQFLIQYYNGEERAKGNILERFSAQQFPDLHSELNLSSLELGDSALYFCATGGTYGYTFGSGTRLTVV.

The rearrangement uses TRBV28 and TRBJ2-1; no clear D gene. The CDR3 runs 13 residues. Trimming cost V 1 base and J 9 bases, with 10 bases left between them. CDR1 is MDHEN, CDR2 SYDVKM, per germline. DNA of the CDR3: TGTGCCAGCAGTTTATACGAGACGGTTGAGCAGTTCTTC. This encodes CASSLYETVEQFF.

This clonotype showed up many times. The chain carries TRBV4-1 and TRBJ1-5; 9 bases agree with TRBD1. Germline V gives CDR1 MGHRA, CDR2 YSYEKL. The CDR3 totals 15 residues. V was clipped by 3 bases and J by 5 bases; unmatched bases: 5. The CDR3 DNA sequence: TGCGCCAGCAGCCAGGCCGGGACAGGGTATCAGCCCCAGCATTTT. Translating it yields CASSQAGTGYQPQHF.

This clonotype was recorded a few times. The genes are TRBV4-1 and TRBJ2-1, with D perhaps matching TRBD2 (6 bases). The CDR3 covers 15 residues. Germline V gene lookup returns CDR1 MGHRA and CDR2 YSYEKL. V shed 1 base and J shed 4 bases, with 11 bases lying between them. The CDR3: CASSQVADPYNEQFF. For the CDR3, the DNA is TGCGCCAGCAGCCAAGTAGCGGATCCTTACAATGAGCAGTTCTTC.

This clonotype has only a few counts. This chain uses TRBV27 with TRBJ1-5; D is undetermined. CDR3 length: 14 amino acids. Trimming removed 5 bases from V and 4 bases from J, with 12 bases in between. The germline V gene encodes CDR1 MNHEY and CDR2 SMNVEV (reference sequence). CDR3 DNA sequence: TGTGCCAGCAGTCCCCCCGGAACGAATCAGCCCCAGCATTTT. Protein sequence: CASSPPGTNQPQHF.

The chain is built from TRBV29-1 and TRBJ2-3; the match to TRBD2 covers 7 bases. Germline V lookup: CDR1 SQVTM, CDR2 ANQGSEA. The CDR3 is 13 amino acids. With V trimmed by 7 bases and J by 7 bases, 11 bases remained unmatched. CDR3 sequence reads: CSGGGTTPHTQYF. In DNA, the CDR3 is TGCAGCGGGGGGGGGACTACGCCACATACGCAGTATTTT.

The chain couples TRBV19 to TRBJ2-2; D not resolved. Trimming pared 8 bases from V and 2 bases from J, leaving 6 bases between. The germline gives CDR1 LNHDA, CDR2 SQIVND (reference sequence). CDR3 length: 12 amino acids. This CDR3 reads CASFSNTGELFF. CDR3 sequence (DNA): TGTGCCAGTTTCAGTAACACCGGGGAGCTGTTTTTT.

This clonotype was detected ten times or more. This chain uses TRBV5-6 with TRBJ2-7, with D possibly matching TRBD1 (6 bases). In germline, CDR1 is SGHDT, CDR2 YYEEEE. This CDR3 is 13 amino acids long. The V gene lost 1 base and the J gene lost 2 bases, with 7 bases spanning the gap. The CDR3 DNA reads TGTGCCAGCAGCTTGAAGGGGGCCTACGAGCAGTACTTC. It is translated as CASSLKGAYEQYF.

This clonotype was detected many times. This sequence joins TRBV12-3 or TRBV12-4 and TRBJ2-1; maybe TRBD2 (5 bases). Trimming stripped 6 bases from V and 9 bases from J, with 15 bases between. The CDR3 consists of 13 residues. The CDR3 DNA reads TGTGCCAGCAGCCCGGGCCCCGGAGGTGAGCAGTTCTTC. This sequence encodes CASSPGPGGEQFF.

The chain employs TRBV7-9 and TRBJ2-5, with TRBD1 as a possible D gene (6 bases). This CDR3 comprises 17 residues. Germline V gene lookup returns CDR1 SEHNR and CDR2 FQNEAQ (reference sequence). V lost 5 bases and J lost 4, with 23 bases in between. The CDR3 sequence is CASSDLDQGPSVETQYF. The CDR3 region has the DNA TGTGCCAGCAGCGACCTCGACCAGGGGCCCTCTGTAGAGACCCAGTACTTC.

There are many counts of this clonotype. V is TRBV7-2 and J is TRBJ2-1; 9 nucleotides line up with TRBD2. The V gene end was trimmed by 7 bases and the J gene end by 4 bases; junction bases not matched to a gene: 11. In germline, CDR1 is SGHTA, CDR2 FQGNSA. CDR3 length: 16 residues. DNA of the CDR3: TGTGCCAGCACCCGAGGTAGCGGGGGCCTATACAATGAGCAGTTCTTC. This sequence encodes CASTRGSGGLYNEQFF.